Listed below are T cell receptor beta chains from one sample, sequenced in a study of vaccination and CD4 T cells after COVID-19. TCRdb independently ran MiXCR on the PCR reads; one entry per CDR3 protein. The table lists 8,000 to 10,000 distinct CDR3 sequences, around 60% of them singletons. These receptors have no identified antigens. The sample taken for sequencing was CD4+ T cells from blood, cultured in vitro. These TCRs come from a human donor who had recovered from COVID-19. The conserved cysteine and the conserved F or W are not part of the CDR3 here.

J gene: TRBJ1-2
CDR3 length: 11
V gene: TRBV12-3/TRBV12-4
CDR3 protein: ASTPTGNYGYT

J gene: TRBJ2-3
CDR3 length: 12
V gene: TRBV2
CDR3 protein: ASRGLADTDTQY

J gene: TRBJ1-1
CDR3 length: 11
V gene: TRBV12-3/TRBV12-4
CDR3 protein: ASSPDSDTEAF

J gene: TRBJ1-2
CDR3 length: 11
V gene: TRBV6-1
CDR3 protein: ASSEEEFGGYT

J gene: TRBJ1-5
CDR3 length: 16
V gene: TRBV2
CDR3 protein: ASSDAGARSYSNQPQH

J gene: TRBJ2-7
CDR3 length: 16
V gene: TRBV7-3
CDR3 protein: ASSPGTSGSSPSREQY

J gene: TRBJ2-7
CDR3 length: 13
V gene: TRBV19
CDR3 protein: ASSVLYGSDYEQY

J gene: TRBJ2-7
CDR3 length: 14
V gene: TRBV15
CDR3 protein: ATSRPYGTGSYEQY

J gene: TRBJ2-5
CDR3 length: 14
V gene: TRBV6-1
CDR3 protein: ASRRGWGPDQETQY

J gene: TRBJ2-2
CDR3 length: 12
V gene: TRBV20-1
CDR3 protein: SASISGSSGELF

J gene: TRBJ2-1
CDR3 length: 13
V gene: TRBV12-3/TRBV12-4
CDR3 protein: ASSFQLAGINEQF

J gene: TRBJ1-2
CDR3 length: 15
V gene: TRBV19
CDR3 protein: ASNTNRGPSNIYGYT

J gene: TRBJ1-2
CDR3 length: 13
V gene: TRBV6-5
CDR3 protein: ASSYSWTGVYGYT

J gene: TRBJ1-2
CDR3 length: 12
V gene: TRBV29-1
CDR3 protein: SANRGTGEFGYT

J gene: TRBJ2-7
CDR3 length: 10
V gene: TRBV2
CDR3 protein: ASSRASYEQY

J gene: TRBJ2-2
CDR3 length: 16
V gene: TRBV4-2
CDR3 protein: ASSQGSGTSGSGGELF

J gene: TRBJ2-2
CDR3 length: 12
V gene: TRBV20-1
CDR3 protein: SASEQANTGELF

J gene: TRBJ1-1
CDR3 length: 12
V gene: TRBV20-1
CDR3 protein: SARKQGSDTEAF

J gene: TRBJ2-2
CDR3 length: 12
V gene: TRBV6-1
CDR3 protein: ASSNRGIAGELF

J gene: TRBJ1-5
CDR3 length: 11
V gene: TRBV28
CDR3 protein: ASSRINNQPQH

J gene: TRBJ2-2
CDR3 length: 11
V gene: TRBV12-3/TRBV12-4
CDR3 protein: ASSSVLLGELF

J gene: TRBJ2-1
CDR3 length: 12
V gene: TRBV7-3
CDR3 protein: ASSPLAGADEQF

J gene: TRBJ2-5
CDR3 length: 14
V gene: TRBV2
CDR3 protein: ASRPDRGAGQETQY

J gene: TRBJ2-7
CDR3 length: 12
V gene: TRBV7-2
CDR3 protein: ASSLARDLGEQY

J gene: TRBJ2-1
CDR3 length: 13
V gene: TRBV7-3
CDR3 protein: ASSSGTALYNEQF

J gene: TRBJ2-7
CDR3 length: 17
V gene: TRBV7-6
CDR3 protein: ASSSFTDGTAVRVYEQY

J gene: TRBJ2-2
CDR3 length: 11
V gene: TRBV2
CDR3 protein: ASIRSNTGELF

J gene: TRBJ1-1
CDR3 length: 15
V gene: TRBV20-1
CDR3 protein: SARSGQGGPWDTEAF

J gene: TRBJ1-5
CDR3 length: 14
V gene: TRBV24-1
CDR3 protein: ATRRAEVYSNQPQH

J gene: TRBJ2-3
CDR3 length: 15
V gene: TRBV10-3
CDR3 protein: AISESPPRAPLDTQY

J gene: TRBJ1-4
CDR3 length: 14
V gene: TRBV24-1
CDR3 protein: ATSDSRTGLNEKLF

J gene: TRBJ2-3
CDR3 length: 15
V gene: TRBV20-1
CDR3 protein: SAKRSGEGLALDTQY

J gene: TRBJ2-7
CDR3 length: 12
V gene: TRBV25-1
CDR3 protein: ASRLGLAGDEQY

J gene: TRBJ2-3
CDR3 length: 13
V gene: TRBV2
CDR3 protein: ASRSSSGVTDTQY

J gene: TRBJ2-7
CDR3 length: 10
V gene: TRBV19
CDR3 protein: ASKRYSYEQY

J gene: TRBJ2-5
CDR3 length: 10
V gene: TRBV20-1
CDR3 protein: SATPQQETQY

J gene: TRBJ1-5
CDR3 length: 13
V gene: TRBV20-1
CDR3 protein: SARGGQNSNQPQH

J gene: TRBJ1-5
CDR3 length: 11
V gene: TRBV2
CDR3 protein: ASSAGMLRPQH

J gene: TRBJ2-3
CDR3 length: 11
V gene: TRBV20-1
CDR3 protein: RVARLNTDTQY

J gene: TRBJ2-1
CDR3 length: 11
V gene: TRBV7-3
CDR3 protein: ASSLNRDNEQF

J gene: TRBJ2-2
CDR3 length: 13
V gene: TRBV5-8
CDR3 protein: ASSPGRLNTGELF

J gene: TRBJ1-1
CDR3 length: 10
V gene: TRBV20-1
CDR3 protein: SARAGTGGAF

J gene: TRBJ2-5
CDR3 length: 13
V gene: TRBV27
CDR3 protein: ASSLGYREGETQY

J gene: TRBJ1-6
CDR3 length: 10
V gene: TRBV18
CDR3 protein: ASSHTNSPLH

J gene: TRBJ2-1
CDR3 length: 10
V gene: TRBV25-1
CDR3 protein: ASSVLIHEQF

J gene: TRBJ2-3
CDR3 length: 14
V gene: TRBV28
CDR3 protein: ASSPIRLAGTDTQY

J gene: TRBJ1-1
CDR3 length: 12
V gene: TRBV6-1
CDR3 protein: ASKYGGMNTEAF

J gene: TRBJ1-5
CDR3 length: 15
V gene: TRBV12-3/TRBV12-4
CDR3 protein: ASSFGTGRIGNQPQH

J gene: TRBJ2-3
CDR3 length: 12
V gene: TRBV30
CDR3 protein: AWSRTSARPTQY

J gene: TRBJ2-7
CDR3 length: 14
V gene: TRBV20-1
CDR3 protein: SAPRGGPHTTYEQY

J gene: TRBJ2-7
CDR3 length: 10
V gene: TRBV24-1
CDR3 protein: ATSGGSYEQY

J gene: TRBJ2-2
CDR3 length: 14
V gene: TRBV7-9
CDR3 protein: ASSLERQQNTGELF

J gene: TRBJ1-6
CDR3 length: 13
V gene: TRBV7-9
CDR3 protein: ASSPLSGNNSPLH

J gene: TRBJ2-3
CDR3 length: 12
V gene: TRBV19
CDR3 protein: ASRKRPDRDTQY

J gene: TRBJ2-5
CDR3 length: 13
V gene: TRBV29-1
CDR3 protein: SVESFPSGSETQY

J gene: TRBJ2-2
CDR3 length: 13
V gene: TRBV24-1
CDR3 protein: ATGPPGQGSGELF